This T cell receptor beta chain originates from a study of CD8 T cells in ankylosing spondylitis (dated by TCRdb to the late 2010s). Concerning the study at large: The study profiled T cell receptor beta repertoires in healthy donors and ankylosing spondylitis patients to find disease-linked TCR variants. In total, the full study cohort was made up of about 99 healthy donors and more than 20 ankylosing spondylitis patients. Peripheral blood samples were taken, and synovial fluid was additionally collected from ankylosing spondylitis patients. On the study overall, not on this receptor specifically: Blood from ankylosing spondylitis patients appeared to be characterized by a TCR beta motif made up of seven or eight highly homologous amino acid variants. The disease-linked clones were reported as significantly enriched in matched synovial fluid samples from ankylosing spondylitis patients. Some of the motif variants had been reported before in the synovial fluid and blood of reactive arthritis patients, a finding that suggests common disease-initiation mechanisms. A CD8+ phenotype was shown by the disease-linked clones, which were found at relatively low frequencies in peripheral blood.

This clonotype was found many times. There is no known antigen for this receptor. The record has no base qualities; no much larger clone is one base away. From V the trimming removes 3 bases and from J it removes 7 bases, while the gene matches leave 17 bases of the junction unaccounted for. The CDR3 measures 17 amino acids from cysteine to phenylalanine. Solely the CDR3 DNA is kept, with 51 bases framed from the first base. CDR1 and CDR2 were assigned from the germline V gene (reference sequence) as DFQATT and SNEGSKA. Data came from an Illumina HiSeq 2500. TCR beta libraries were prepared by quantitative 5'-RACE with molecular barcodes. The source study handled its data this way. To identify disease-linked TCR variants, a new computational method was used, one built on a probabilistic model of VDJ rearrangement. TCRdb reprocessing: public reads trimmed at Q25 with fastp, clones called with MiXCR, in-frame beta chains kept. Every CDR3 protein is listed once, alongside the most common genes and DNA of its rows. It is TCRdb's table, rather than the study itself, that gives the V and J calls and clone size. Present in this sample are 100,000 to 150,000 distinct CDR3 sequences, about 6.5% of which were seen just once. The ten largest make up over 9% of the sample.

The sample was blood, either unsorted or a sorted T cell fraction (not recorded which). The chain is assembled from TRBV20-1 and TRBJ2-1, and 8 junction bases match TRBD2. The origin of this receptor is a male donor with ankylosing spondylitis or in good health (not recorded which). The CDR3 region has the sequence CSASNVLAGKLGNEQFF. In nucleotides, the sequence is TGCAGTGCTAGTAATGTCCTAGCGGGTAAGCTAGGGAATGAGCAGTTCTTC.